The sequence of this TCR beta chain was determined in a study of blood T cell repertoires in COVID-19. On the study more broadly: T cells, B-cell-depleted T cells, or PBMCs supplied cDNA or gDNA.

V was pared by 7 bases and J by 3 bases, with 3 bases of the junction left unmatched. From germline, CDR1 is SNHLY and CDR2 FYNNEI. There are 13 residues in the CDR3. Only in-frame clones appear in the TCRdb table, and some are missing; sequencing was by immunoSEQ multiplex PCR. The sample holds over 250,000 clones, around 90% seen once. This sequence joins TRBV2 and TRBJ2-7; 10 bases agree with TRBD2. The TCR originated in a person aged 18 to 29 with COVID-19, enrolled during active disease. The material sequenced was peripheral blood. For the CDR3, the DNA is TGTGCCAGCATCGTAGCGGGAGGCTACGAGCAGTACTTC. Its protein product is CASIVAGGYEQYF.